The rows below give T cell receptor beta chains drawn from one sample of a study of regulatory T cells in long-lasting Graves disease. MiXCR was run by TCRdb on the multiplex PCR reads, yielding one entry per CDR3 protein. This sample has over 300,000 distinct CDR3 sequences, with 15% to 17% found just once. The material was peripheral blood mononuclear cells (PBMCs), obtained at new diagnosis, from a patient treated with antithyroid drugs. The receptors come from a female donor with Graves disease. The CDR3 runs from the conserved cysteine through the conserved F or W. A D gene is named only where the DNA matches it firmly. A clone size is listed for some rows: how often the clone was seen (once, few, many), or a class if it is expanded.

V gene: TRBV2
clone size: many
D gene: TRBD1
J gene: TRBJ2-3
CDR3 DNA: TGTGCCAGCAGTGCCGGACAGGGTTATTCAGATACGCAGTATTTT
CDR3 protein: CASSAGQGYSDTQYF

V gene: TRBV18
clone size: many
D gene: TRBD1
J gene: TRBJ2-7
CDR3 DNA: TGTGCCAGCTCACCATACGGGACAGACTACGAGCAGTACTTC
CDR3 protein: CASSPYGTDYEQYF

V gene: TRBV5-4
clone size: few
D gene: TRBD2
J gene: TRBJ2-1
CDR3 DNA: TGTGCCAGCAGCCCAACTAGCGGGGGGGCCAATGAGCAGTTCTTC
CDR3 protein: CASSPTSGGANEQFF

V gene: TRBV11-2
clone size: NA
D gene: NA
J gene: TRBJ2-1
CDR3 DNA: TGTGCCAGCAGCAGAGGAGGGGGTCTCAATGAGCAGTTCTTC
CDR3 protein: CASSRGGGLNEQFF

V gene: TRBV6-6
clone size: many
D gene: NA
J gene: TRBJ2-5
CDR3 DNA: TGTGCCAGCAGTTACTCGATCTTGGCCAGAAACCAAGAGACCCAGTACTTC
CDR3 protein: CASSYSILARNQETQYF

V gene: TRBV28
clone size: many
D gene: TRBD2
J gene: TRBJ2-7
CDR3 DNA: TGTGCCAGCAAACTAGGGGCTAGCGGGAGAGCGTACGAGCAGTACTTC
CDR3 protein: CASKLGASGRAYEQYF

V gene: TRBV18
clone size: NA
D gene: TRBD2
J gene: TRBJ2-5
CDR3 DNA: TGTGCCAGCAGTGAAAGTCAAGCGGGAGGGCCGACTGAGACCCAGTACTTC
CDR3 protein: CASSESQAGGPTETQYF

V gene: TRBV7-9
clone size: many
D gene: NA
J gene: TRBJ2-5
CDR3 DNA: TGTGCCAGCAGCCCTCAGCTTGACCAGACCCAGTACTTC
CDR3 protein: CASSPQLDQTQYF

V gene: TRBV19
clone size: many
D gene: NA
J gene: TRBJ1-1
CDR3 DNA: TGTGCCAGTAGTTTAACACCGGGGAACACTGAAGCTTTCTTT
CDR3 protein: CASSLTPGNTEAFF

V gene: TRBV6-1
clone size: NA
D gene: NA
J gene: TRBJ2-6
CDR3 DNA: TGTGCCAGCAAGGACGGGGATAATCGGGCCAACGTCCTGACTTTC
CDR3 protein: CASKDGDNRANVLTF

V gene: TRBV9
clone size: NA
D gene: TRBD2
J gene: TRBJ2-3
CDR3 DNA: TGTGCCAGCAGCACCCGGGTCCGGGGACTAGGCCCAGATACGCAGTATTTT
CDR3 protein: CASSTRVRGLGPDTQYF

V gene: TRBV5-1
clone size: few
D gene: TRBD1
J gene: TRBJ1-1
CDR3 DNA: TGCGCCAGCACCACTGTGGACAGGCCCACTGAAGCTTTCTTT
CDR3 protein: CASTTVDRPTEAFF

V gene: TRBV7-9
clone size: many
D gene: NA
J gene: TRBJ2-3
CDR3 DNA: TGTGCCAGCAGCCCCCGGAGGGGATGGGGCACAGATACGCAGTATTTT
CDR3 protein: CASSPRRGWGTDTQYF

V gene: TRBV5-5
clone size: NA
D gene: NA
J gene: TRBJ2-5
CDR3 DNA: TGTGCCAGCAGCTTGTGGGCAGGGGCAGGAGAGACCCAGTACTTC
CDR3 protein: CASSLWAGAGETQYF

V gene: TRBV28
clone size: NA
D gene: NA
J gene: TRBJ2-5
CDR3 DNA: TGTGCCAGCAGTTTGACCGGGACGGCTAACCAAGAGACCCAGTACTTC
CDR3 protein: CASSLTGTANQETQYF

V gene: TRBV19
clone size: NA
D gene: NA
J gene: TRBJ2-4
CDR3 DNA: TGTGCCAGTAGTACACCCCTAGGACGGGGCGGTGGGGGAAACATTCAGTACTTC
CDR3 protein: CASSTPLGRGGGGNIQYF

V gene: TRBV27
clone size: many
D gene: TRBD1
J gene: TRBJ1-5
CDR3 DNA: TGTGCCAGCAGTCCAGGGACAGGGGGCCGTCAGCCCCAGCATTTT
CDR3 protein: CASSPGTGGRQPQHF

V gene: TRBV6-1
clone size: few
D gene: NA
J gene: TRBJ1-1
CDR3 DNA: TGTGCCAGCGGTACCTTGCTAGACATGAACACTGAAGCTTTCTTT
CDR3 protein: CASGTLLDMNTEAFF

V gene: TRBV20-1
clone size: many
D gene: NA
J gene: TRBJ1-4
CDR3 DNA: TGCAGTGCTTTCATGAGGCAGGGTTTCTCTGAAAAACTGTTTTTT
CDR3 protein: CSAFMRQGFSEKLFF

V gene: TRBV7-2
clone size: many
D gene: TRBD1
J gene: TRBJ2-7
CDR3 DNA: TGTGCCAGCAGCCCTGACGCAGGACAGGGCGAATACGAGCAGTACTTC
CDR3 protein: CASSPDAGQGEYEQYF

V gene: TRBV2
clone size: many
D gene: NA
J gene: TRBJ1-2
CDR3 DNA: TGTGCCAGCAGTGAAACAGGGAACTATGGCTACACCTTC
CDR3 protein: CASSETGNYGYTF

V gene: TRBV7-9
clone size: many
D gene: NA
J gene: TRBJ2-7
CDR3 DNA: TGTGCCAGCAGCTTAGCCGGCAGCCAAGACGAGCAGTACTTC
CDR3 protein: CASSLAGSQDEQYF

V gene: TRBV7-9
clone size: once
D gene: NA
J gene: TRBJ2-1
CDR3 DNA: TGTGCCACCGGGCACCCGAGCTCCTACAATGAGCAGTTCTTC
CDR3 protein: CATGHPSSYNEQFF

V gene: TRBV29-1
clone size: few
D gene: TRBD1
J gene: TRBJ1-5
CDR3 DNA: TGCAGCGTTGTCCCCGACAGGGACTGGGGCAATCAGCCCCAGCATTTT
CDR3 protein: CSVVPDRDWGNQPQHF

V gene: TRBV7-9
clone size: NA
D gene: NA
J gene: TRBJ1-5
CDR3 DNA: TGTGCCAGCACCTCCACCGCGGGGGAGAGTCAGCCCCAGCATTTT
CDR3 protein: CASTSTAGESQPQHF

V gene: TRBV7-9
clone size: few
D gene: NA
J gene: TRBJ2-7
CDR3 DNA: TGTGCCAGCAGCTTAGGGCCCTGGGGGGGCCCCTACAGGTCCTACGAGCAGTACTTC
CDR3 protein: CASSLGPWGGPYRSYEQYF

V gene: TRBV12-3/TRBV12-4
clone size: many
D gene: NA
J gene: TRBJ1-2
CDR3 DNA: TGTGCCAGCAGTTGGGGGACACAAGACTATGGCTACACCTTC
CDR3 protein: CASSWGTQDYGYTF

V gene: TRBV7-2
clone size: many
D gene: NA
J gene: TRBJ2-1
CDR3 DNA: TGTGCCAGCAGCTCCCAAGACGGACAGCAGCAATTTTACAATGAGCAGTTCTTC
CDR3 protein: CASSSQDGQQQFYNEQFF

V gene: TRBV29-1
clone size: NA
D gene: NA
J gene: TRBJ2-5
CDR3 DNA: TGCAGCGTGGCGCGGGACATCCAAGAGACCCAGTACTTC
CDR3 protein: CSVARDIQETQYF

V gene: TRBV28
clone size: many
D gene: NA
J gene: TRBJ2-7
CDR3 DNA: TGTGCCAGCAGTTTTTCGGAGCGGCCACTGGGCGAGCAGTACTTC
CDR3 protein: CASSFSERPLGEQYF

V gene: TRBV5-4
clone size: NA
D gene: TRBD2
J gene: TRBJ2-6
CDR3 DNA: TGTGCCAGCACTCCCCCGGGTAGCGGGAGGGAAACTGGGGCCAACGTCCTGACTTTC
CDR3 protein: CASTPPGSGRETGANVLTF

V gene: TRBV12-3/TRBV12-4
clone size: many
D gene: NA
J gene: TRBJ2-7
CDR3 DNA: TGTGCCAGCAGTTCTAACACAGCTTACGAGCAGTACTTC
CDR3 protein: CASSSNTAYEQYF

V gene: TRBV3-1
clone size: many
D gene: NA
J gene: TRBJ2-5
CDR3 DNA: TGTGCCAGCAGCCAAGTGGGAGAAGCAGAGACCCAGTACTTC
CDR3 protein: CASSQVGEAETQYF

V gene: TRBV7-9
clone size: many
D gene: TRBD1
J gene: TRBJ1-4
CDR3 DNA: TGTGCCAGCAGCTTAGCACGGGGACAGTCTAATGAAAAACTGTTTTTT
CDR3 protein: CASSLARGQSNEKLFF

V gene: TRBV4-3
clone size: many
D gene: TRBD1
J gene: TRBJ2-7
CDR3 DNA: TGCGCCAGCAGCCCCGGTCCGGGACAGGTCTACGAGCAGTACTTC
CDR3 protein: CASSPGPGQVYEQYF

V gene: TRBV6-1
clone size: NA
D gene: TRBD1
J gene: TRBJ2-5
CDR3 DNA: TGTGCCACCTGGGACAGGGGCCAAGAGACCCAGTACTTC
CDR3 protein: CATWDRGQETQYF

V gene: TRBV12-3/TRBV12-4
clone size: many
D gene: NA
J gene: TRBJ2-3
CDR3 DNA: TGTGCCAGGACCCCGGATACGGGGGTGGGCACAGATACGCAGTATTTT
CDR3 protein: CARTPDTGVGTDTQYF

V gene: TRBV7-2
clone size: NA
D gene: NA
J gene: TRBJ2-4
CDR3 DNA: TGTGCCAGCAGCTCCCAAGACAGAAAACTAGCCAAAAACATTCAGTACTTC
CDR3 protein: CASSSQDRKLAKNIQYF

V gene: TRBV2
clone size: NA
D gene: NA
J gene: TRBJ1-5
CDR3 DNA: TGTGCCAGCAGTGAAGGCAGTACTGATAGCAATCAGCCCCAGCATTTT
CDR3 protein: CASSEGSTDSNQPQHF

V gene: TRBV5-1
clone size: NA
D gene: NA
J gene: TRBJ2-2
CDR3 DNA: TGCGCCAGCAGCCTACTGGGTGGGAGCGTCACCGGGGAGCTGTTTTTT
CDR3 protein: CASSLLGGSVTGELFF

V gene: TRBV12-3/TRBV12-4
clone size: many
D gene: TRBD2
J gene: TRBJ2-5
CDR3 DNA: TGTGCCAGCAGTCCAGAGACTAGCGGGAGAGGGGAGACCCAGTACTTC
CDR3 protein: CASSPETSGRGETQYF

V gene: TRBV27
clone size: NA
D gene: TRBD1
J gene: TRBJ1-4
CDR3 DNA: TGTGCCAGCAGTTCCCCAGGGAGGGACAGGGATGAAAAACTGTTTTTT
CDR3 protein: CASSSPGRDRDEKLFF

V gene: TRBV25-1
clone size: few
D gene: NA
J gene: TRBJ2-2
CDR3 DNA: TGTGCCAGCAGTGGCAGGGGTCCCGGGGAGCTGTTTTTT
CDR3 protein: CASSGRGPGELFF

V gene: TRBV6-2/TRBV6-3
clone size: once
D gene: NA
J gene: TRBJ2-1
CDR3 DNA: TGTGCCAGCAGTGTCCCTCCCTACAATGAGCAGTTCTTC
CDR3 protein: CASSVPPYNEQFF

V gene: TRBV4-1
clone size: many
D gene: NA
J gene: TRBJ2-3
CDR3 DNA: TGCGCCAGCAGCCAAGGAAGTCTTATCACTAGCACAGATACGCAGTATTTT
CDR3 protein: CASSQGSLITSTDTQYF

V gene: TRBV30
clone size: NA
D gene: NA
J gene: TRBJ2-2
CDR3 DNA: TGTGCCTGGAAAGGGGAAATGATCACCGGGGAGCTGTTTTTT
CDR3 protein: CAWKGEMITGELFF

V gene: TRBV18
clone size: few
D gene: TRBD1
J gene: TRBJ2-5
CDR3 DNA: TGTGCCAGCTCACCAATCGACAGGGTAGAGACCCAGTACTTC
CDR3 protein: CASSPIDRVETQYF

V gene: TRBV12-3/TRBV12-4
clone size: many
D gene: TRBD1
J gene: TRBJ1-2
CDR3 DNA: TGTGCCAGCAGTTTAGACCGCAGGGGGCTGAATGGCTACACCTTC
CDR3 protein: CASSLDRRGLNGYTF

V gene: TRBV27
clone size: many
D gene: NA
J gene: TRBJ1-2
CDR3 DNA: TGTGCCAGCAGAAGATCGGGGGGCGTCGCCGCCAACTATGGCTACACCTTC
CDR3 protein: CASRRSGGVAANYGYTF